The clone carrying this T cell receptor (beta chain) has a count of ten or more. The antigen is undetermined. Genomic DNA templated the TCR beta VDJ and CDR3 profiling. TCRdb analysed the reads with MiXCR anew, one entry per CDR3 protein. The data hold 95,000 to 150,000 distinct CDR3 sequences, with 40% observed a single time. This sample was taken from a study of CD8+CD57+ T cells in acquired aplastic anemia. Before being chosen for sequencing, patients had shown CD8+CD57+ cell expansion by flow cytometry. Study-wide results and caveats: Between patients and controls, approximately 29 CD8+ CDR3 sequences were found in common.

CDR3 size: 15 residues. The germline gives CDR1 LNHDA, CDR2 SQIVND (reference sequence). V shed 6 bases and J shed 4 bases, with 15 bases lying between them. The sample consisted of sorted CD4+, CD8+, or CD8+CD57+ T cells (not recorded which) from PBMCs. This chain joins TRBV19 and TRBJ2-2, with D possibly being TRBD2 (5 bases). The clonotype was recovered from a human donor with aplastic anemia. CDR3 loop: CASSQLVIGTGELFF. CDR3 DNA: TGTGCCAGTAGCCAACTAGTGATTGGCACCGGGGAGCTGTTTTTT. Full variable domain (remainder filled in from reference TRBV19 and TRBJ2-2): DGGITQSPKYLFRKEGQNVTLSCEQNLNHDAMYWYRQDPGQGLRLIYYSQIVNDFQKGDIAEGYSVSREKKESFPLTVTSAQKNPTAFYLCASSQLVIGTGELFFGEGSRLTVL.